The 26 T cell receptor beta chains below all came from one sample that was sequenced in a study of blood T cell repertoires in COVID-19. Assay used: immunoSEQ multiplex PCR; TCRdb lists only in-frame clones, some missing. The profile shows roughly 7,000 clones, roughly 90% of them singletons. The sample comprised peripheral blood. The receptors originated from a human donor in a cohort sampled during active COVID-19.

The gene calls are TRBV7-9 and TRBJ1-6, with D tentatively TRBD1 (5 bases). Germline V gene data show CDR1 as SEHNR and CDR2 as FQNEAQ (reference sequence). The CDR3 totals 13 residues. The V end lost 8 bases, the J end lost 6 bases, and 11 bases lay between the germline ends. DNA of the CDR3: TGTGCCAGCGGCCCAGGGTTTAATTCACCCCTCCACTTT. It is translated as CASGPGFNSPLHF. The variable domain in full, completed from reference TRBV7-9 and TRBJ1-6, reads DTGVSQNPRHKITKRGQNVTFRCDPISEHNRLYWYRQTLGQGPEFLTYFQNEAQLEKSRLLSDRFSAERPKGSFSTLEIQRTEQGDSAMYLCASGPGFNSPLHFGNGTRLTVT.

The chain links TRBV5-5 to TRBJ2-1; a weak D match, TRBD2 (5 bases). From germline, CDR1 is SGHKS and CDR2 YYEKEE (reference sequence). V was clipped by 3 bases and J by 5 bases, with 27 bases between them. CDR3 length: 19 amino acids. The CDR3 sequence is CASSWSLSGPGGGDNEQFF. The CDR3 region has the DNA TGTGCCAGCAGCTGGTCCCTAAGTGGGCCCGGAGGTGGGGACAATGAGCAGTTCTTC.

J is TRBJ1-2 and V is TRBV7-9; D is ambiguous. The V gene's germline CDR1 is SEHNR and CDR2 FQNEAQ (reference sequence). The length of the CDR3 is 12 residues. V was pared by 5 bases and J by 2 bases, with 6 bases between. In nucleotides, the CDR3 is TGTGCCAGCAGCGAGGGAAACTATGGCTACACCTTC. This gives the protein CASSEGNYGYTF.

DNA of the CDR3: TGTGCCAGCAGCCAAGATACCCTTTCAAGCGGGAGCAAAGAGACCCAGTACTTC. Its translation: CASSQDTLSSGSKETQYF. The V call is TRBV4-2, the J call TRBJ2-5, with TRBD2 matching over 8 bases. The germline CDR1 and CDR2 sequences are LGHNA and YNFKEQ. The CDR3 spans 18 residues. V shed 0 bases, J shed 3 bases, and the junction held 12 bases outside the gene matches.

The rearrangement joins TRBV11-3 to TRBJ2-5; TRBD2 agrees at 7 bases. CDR3 length: 13 amino acids. CDR1 is SGHNT and CDR2 is YENEEA in the germline V gene. V gave up 4 bases and J gave up 4 bases; unmatched junction bases: 3. Here the CDR3 reads CASSYERGETQYF. The CDR3 region has the DNA TGTGCCAGCAGCTACGAGCGGGGAGAGACCCAGTACTTC.

The CDR3 region is CASSPHRQGKRGFGQYF. The CDR3, as DNA: TGTGCCAGCAGCCCTCACCGACAGGGGAAAAGGGGATTCGGACAGTACTTC. The genes are TRBV11-2 and TRBJ2-7; 8 bases agree with TRBD1. The CDR3 runs 17 residues. The junction had 22 bases not matched to a gene; V was cut back by 5 bases and J by 10 bases. Germline V CDR1 and CDR2: SGHAT, FQNNGV.

V is TRBV5-6 and J is TRBJ2-7; D is possibly TRBD2 (5 bases). The V gene's germline CDR1 is SGHDT and CDR2 YYEEEE. V lost 6 bases and J 3 bases, leaving 16 bases between the germline ends. This CDR3 region has 14 residues. This chain's CDR3 is CASIPFDRGYEQYF. The CDR3, as DNA: TGTGCCAGCATCCCGTTCGATCGGGGCTACGAGCAGTACTTC.

This clone occurred once. V usage is TRBV5-1 and J usage is TRBJ1-2; D gene uncertain. Trimming stripped 0 bases from V and 2 bases from J, with 11 bases between. CDR3 length: 15 amino acids. Germline loops: CDR1 SGHRS, CDR2 YFSETQ. The CDR3 nucleotides read TGCGCCAGCAGCTTGGAGCCGGGAGTCAACTATGGCTACACCTTC. It specifies CASSLEPGVNYGYTF.

The chain combines TRBV7-8 with TRBJ1-6, with 8 bases aligning to TRBD1. The germline gives CDR1 SGHVS, CDR2 FQNEAQ. The CDR3 consists of 16 residues. V was pared by 3 bases and J by 3 bases, with 4 bases of the junction left unmatched. CDR3 sequence: CASSFLTGVYNSPLHF. Written as DNA, the CDR3 is TGTGCCAGCAGCTTTCTGACAGGGGTCTATAATTCACCCCTCCACTTT. Together with reference TRBV7-8 and TRBJ1-6, the CDR3 gives the full variable domain: GAGVSQSPRYKVAKRGQDVALRCDPISGHVSLFWYQQALGQGPEFLTYFQNEAQLDKSGLPSDRFFAERPEGSVSTLKIQRTQQEDSAVYLCASSFLTGVYNSPLHFGNGTRLTVT.

The rearrangement joins TRBV12-3 or TRBV12-4 to TRBJ2-1; tentatively, D is TRBD2 (6 bases). The CDR3 has 13 amino acids. Trimming pared 11 bases from V and 1 base from J, leaving 12 bases between. This chain's CDR3 is CASGGSSYNEQFF. CDR3 coding DNA: TGTGCCTCCGGGGGTTCGTCCTACAATGAGCAGTTCTTC.

The chain carries TRBV5-1 and TRBJ1-3; TRBD1 might be the D (5 bases). CDR1 is SGHRS and CDR2 is YFSETQ in the germline V gene. V dropped 4 bases and J dropped 2 bases, with 13 bases sitting between them. The CDR3 extends over 15 amino acids. The CDR3 nucleotides are TGCGCCAGCAGCCTGGACCGGGGGGCTGGAAACACCATATATTTT. Translating gives CASSLDRGAGNTIYF.

The chain carries TRBV14 and TRBJ2-7; perhaps TRBD2 as D (5 bases). Trimming pared 0 bases from V and 6 bases from J, leaving 12 bases between. Germline V gene lookup returns CDR1 SGHDN and CDR2 FVKESK. The CDR3 runs 14 residues. The CDR3 DNA reads TGTGCCAGCAGCCAAGAAATTCGTGGAGGCGAGCAGTACTTC. Protein sequence: CASSQEIRGGEQYF.

This clone was recorded once. The chain employs TRBV5-5 and TRBJ2-1; 7 nucleotides align to TRBD2. This CDR3 is built from 15 residues. V lost 2 bases and J lost 4; bases outside the gene matches: 6. Germline CDR1 is SGHKS and CDR2 is YYEKEE (reference sequence). The CDR3 DNA reads as TGTGCCAGCAGCTTTTACGCTAGCGGATACAATGAGCAGTTCTTC. This translates into CASSFYASGYNEQFF.

This chain uses TRBV28 with TRBJ2-3; the D gene is possibly TRBD2 (6 bases). This CDR3 contains 15 residues. With 5 bases removed from V and 3 bases from J, the gap between germline ends came to 15 bases. Germline V gives CDR1 MDHEN, CDR2 SYDVKM. CDR3 in amino acids: CASSGRGSWTDTQYF. Here the CDR3 DNA reads TGTGCCAGCAGTGGACGGGGGTCATGGACAGATACGCAGTATTTT.

This sequence joins TRBV7-9 and TRBJ1-2; TRBD1 agrees at 8 bases. This CDR3 spans 12 amino acids. Per germline, CDR1 SEHNR and CDR2 FQNEAQ (reference sequence). The ends lost 5 bases at V and 6 bases at J; junction bases unmatched: 2. This CDR3 reads CASSPDRDGYTF. The CDR3 region has the DNA TGTGCCAGCAGCCCGGACAGGGATGGCTACACCTTC.

The chain is built from TRBV29-1 and TRBJ2-3; TRBD1 agrees at 8 bases. The CDR3 loop spans 12 amino acids. V was pared by 7 bases and J by 0 bases, with 0 bases of the junction left unmatched. Germline V gene sequence: CDR1 SQVTM, CDR2 ANQGSEA. CDR3 sequence (DNA): TGCAGCGGGGACAGGAGCACAGATACGCAGTATTTT. This gives the protein CSGDRSTDTQYF.

The rearrangement joins TRBV13 to TRBJ1-2; 7 bases match TRBD1. The CDR3 runs to 16 residues. The V and J ends lost 5 bases and 2 bases, in that order; junction bases with no gene match: 11. The germline CDR1 and CDR2 sequences are PRHDT and FYEKMQ (reference sequence). The CDR3 spells CASSPDSAGGNYGYTF. DNA for the CDR3: TGTGCCAGCAGCCCTGACTCGGCAGGGGGGAACTATGGCTACACCTTC.

V and J are TRBV7-2 and TRBJ2-1; a weak D match, TRBD2 (6 bases). Germline V CDR1 and CDR2: SGHTA, FQGNSA. V lost 2 bases and J lost 4, with 12 bases in between. The CDR3 consists of 15 residues. CDR3 nucleotides: TGTGCCAGCAGCTTACGCGGGGACCTTTACAATGAGCAGTTCTTC. Protein: CASSLRGDLYNEQFF.

This clone showed up just a few times. J is TRBJ2-1 and V is TRBV29-1; TRBD1 matches 7 bases. Germline loops: CDR1 SQVTM, CDR2 ANQGSEA. The junction had 7 bases not matched to a gene; V was cut back by 8 bases and J by 9 bases. This CDR3 has 11 residues. The chain's CDR3 is CSSHRGGEQFF. CDR3 DNA: TGCAGCTCCCACAGGGGTGGTGAGCAGTTCTTC.

This sequence joins TRBV5-1 and TRBJ2-7; 8 bases align to TRBD1. V lost 1 base, J lost 0 bases, and 6 bases stayed unmatched. This CDR3 contains 16 residues. Germline values: CDR1 SGHRS, CDR2 YFSETQ. The CDR3 DNA reads as TGCGCCAGCAGCTTGAATGACAGGGGATCCTCCTACGAGCAGTACTTC. Translation: CASSLNDRGSSYEQYF. Drawing the rest from reference TRBV5-1 and TRBJ2-7, the complete variable domain is KAGVTQTPRYLIKTRGQQVTLSCSPISGHRSVSWYQQTPGQGLQFLFEYFSETQRNKGNFPGRFSGRQFSNSRSEMNVSTLELGDSALYLCASSLNDRGSSYEQYFGPGTRLTVT.

The CDR3 DNA reads as TGTGCCAGTAGCCCGACAGGGGGGTCTTACGAGCAGTACTTC. As protein: CASSPTGGSYEQYF. The chain has TRBV19 and TRBJ2-7, with 9 bases fitting TRBD1. The CDR3 totals 14 residues. Germline CDR1 LNHDA, CDR2 SQIVND (reference sequence). Losses at the gene ends were 6 bases for V and 4 bases for J; bases not matched to a gene: 7.

The rearrangement links TRBV5-4 to TRBJ1-2; TRBD1 is a possible D gene (5 bases). The germline CDR1 and CDR2 sequences are SGHNT and YYREEE (reference sequence). The CDR3 loop spans 13 amino acids. The ends were cut back, 3 bases at V and 8 bases at J, with 14 bases in the middle. CDR3 residues: CASSSGGGVGYTF. CDR3 nucleotide sequence: TGTGCCAGCAGCTCCGGTGGGGGGGTGGGCTACACCTTC.

This chain connects TRBV2 to TRBJ2-4; D is unresolved. With 1 base removed from V and 6 bases from J, the gap between germline ends came to 4 bases. CDR1 is SNHLY and CDR2 is FYNNEI in the germline V gene. The CDR3 runs 12 residues. DNA of the CDR3: TGTGCCAGCAGTGAAGGGAGAAACATTCAGTACTTC. Protein: CASSEGRNIQYF.

The gene calls are TRBV5-4 and TRBJ2-2; D is undetermined. The CDR3 has 11 residues. V was pared by 3 bases and J by 7 bases, with 4 bases between. The germline CDR1 and CDR2 sequences are SGHNT and YYREEE (reference sequence). CDR3 protein: CASSSSGELFF. The CDR3, as DNA: TGTGCCAGCAGCTCCAGCGGGGAGCTGTTTTTT.

V gene TRBV24-1 combines with J gene TRBJ1-5; tentative D call: TRBD1 (5 bases). Trimming took off 12 bases at V and 0 bases at J, with 14 bases between the two ends. The CDR3 extends over 14 amino acids. The germline gives CDR1 KGHDR, CDR2 SFDVKD. The CDR3 region has the DNA TGTGCCGAGACGACAGAATATAGCAATCAGCCCCAGCATTTT. Translating gives CAETTEYSNQPQHF.

This rearrangement joins TRBV4-3 to TRBJ2-2; a weak D match, TRBD2 (7 bases). The CDR3 is 16 residues long. Trimming cost V 1 base and J 7 bases, with 16 bases left between them. Germline V gene data show CDR1 as LGHNA and CDR2 as YSLEER. The CDR3 bases are TGCGCCAGCAGCCAAGCCCCCGGGGGGCAAAGCGGGGAGCTGTTTTTT. It specifies CASSQAPGGQSGELFF.